These 20 T cell receptor beta chains share one sample of origin, sequenced in a study of blood T cells in healthy people across ages. Primed by a sample-barcoded 5' primer and a J-beta primer mix, a second PCR proceeded for 7 to 11 cycles. Using its own MiXCR run on the 5' RACE reads, TCRdb lists one record per CDR3 protein. Found here are approximately 800,000 distinct CDR3 sequences, approximately 25% of them singletons; the top ten hold under 4.5%. These data were likewise used in another study, on T cells of mothers and their children.

Material for sequencing was blood. These receptors were collected from a boy between 10 and 17 years old in good health.

The chain carries TRBV12-5 and TRBJ1-2; 8 nucleotides agree with TRBD1. There are 15 residues in the CDR3. Germline values: CDR1 LGHNT, CDR2 FRNRAP. The trim removed 6 bases at V and 4 bases at J, leaving 10 bases unmatched. The CDR3 here is CASGHTGQGPYGYTF. The DNA of the CDR3 is TGTGCTAGTGGCCATACCGGACAGGGACCCTATGGCTACACCTTC.

V is TRBV7-8 and J is TRBJ2-7; 10 positions match TRBD1. V lost 4 bases and J lost 3; bases outside the gene matches: 6. Per germline, CDR1 SGHVS and CDR2 FQNEAQ. The CDR3 consists of 15 residues. The CDR3 reads CASSWDRGSGYEQYF. In DNA form, the CDR3 reads TGTGCCAGCAGCTGGGACAGGGGATCGGGCTACGAGCAGTACTTC.

This clonotype was observed a handful of times. The chain combines TRBV3-1 with TRBJ2-3, with a tentative D call TRBD2 (5 bases). Trimming cost V 3 bases and J 4 bases, with 17 bases left between them. Germline values: CDR1 LGHDT, CDR2 YNNKEL (reference sequence). This CDR3 has 16 amino acids. Here the CDR3 DNA reads TGTGCCAGCAGCCATGGGGATGATTTGAGGGCAGATACGCAGTATTTT. It translates to CASSHGDDLRADTQYF.

This clonotype was seen more than once but under ten times. V gene TRBV7-9 combines with J gene TRBJ1-1, with no clear D. V was clipped by 2 bases and J by 1 base, with 8 bases between them. CDR1 and CDR2 (germline): SEHNR, FQNEAQ (reference sequence). This CDR3 is built from 14 residues. The CDR3 reads CASSLFPTNTEAFF. The DNA of the CDR3 is TGTGCCAGCAGCTTATTTCCGACGAACACTGAAGCTTTCTTT.

This clonotype appeared a few times. V usage is TRBV7-9 and J usage is TRBJ2-7, with D perhaps matching TRBD1 (6 bases). This CDR3 region has 15 residues. The germline gives CDR1 SEHNR, CDR2 FQNEAQ (reference sequence). V was clipped by 3 bases and J by 2 bases, with 14 bases between them. CDR3 protein: CASSLFTGSTYEQYF. For the CDR3, the DNA is TGTGCCAGCAGCTTGTTCACAGGGTCTACCTACGAGCAGTACTTC.

This clonotype has more than one count but fewer than ten. The chain couples TRBV15 to TRBJ2-1; TRBD2 might be the D (5 bases). The CDR3 covers 15 residues. Trimming stripped 5 bases from V and 2 bases from J, with 13 bases between. CDR1 and CDR2 (germline): LNHNV, YYDKDF (reference sequence). In nucleotides, the CDR3 is TGTGCCACCAGCCCCGGGGTAGGCCCCTACAATGAGCAGTTCTTC. This codes for CATSPGVGPYNEQFF. Full variable domain (rest looked up from reference TRBV15 and TRBJ2-1): DAMVIQNPRYQVTQFGKPVTLSCSQTLNHNVMYWYQQKSSQAPKLLFHYYDKDFNNEADTPDNFQSRRPNTSFCFLDIRSPGLGDTAMYLCATSPGVGPYNEQFFGPGTRLTVL.

There are a few counts of this clonotype. The chain is built from TRBV7-2 and TRBJ2-7; 7 nucleotides agree with TRBD2. The trim removed 5 bases at V and 7 bases at J, leaving 5 bases unmatched. CDR1 is SGHTA and CDR2 is FQGNSA in the germline V gene. This CDR3 is built from 12 residues. CDR3 bases: TGTGCCAGCAGCAGGACTAGGGGTGAGCAGTACTTC. It codes for CASSRTRGEQYF.

The rearrangement links TRBV11-1 to TRBJ2-1; D gene uncertain. The CDR3 sequence is 16 residues long. The ends were cut back, 3 bases at V and 5 bases at J, with 17 bases in the middle. Germline V gives CDR1 SGHAT, CDR2 FQDESV (reference sequence). The chain's CDR3 is CASSLFVNSRNNEQFF. DNA of the CDR3: TGTGCCAGCAGCTTGTTCGTTAACAGTCGTAACAATGAGCAGTTCTTC.

This clonotype has only a few counts. The chain recombines TRBV20-1 with TRBJ2-7; D may be TRBD1 or TRBD2 (5 bases each). The germline V gene has CDR1 DFQATT and CDR2 SNEGSKA (reference sequence). CDR3 length equals 13 residues. V gave up 5 bases and J gave up 1 base, with 12 bases separating them. The CDR3 nucleotides are TGCAGTGCTCTACGGGACGAATCCTACGAGCAGTACTTC. Translated, it gives CSALRDESYEQYF.

This clonotype was observed a handful of times. The rearrangement links TRBV7-8 to TRBJ2-7; possible D gene TRBD2, 5 bases. V was cut by 5 bases and J by 0 bases, with 14 bases left in between. This CDR3 has 15 residues. Germline-derived CDR1 and CDR2 are SGHVS and FQNEAQ. The CDR3 region has the DNA TGTGCCAGCAGCCCGCGGGCGGTCAACTCCTACGAGCAGTACTTC. Its protein is CASSPRAVNSYEQYF.

This clonotype was seen a few times. This sequence joins TRBV7-2 and TRBJ2-5; TRBD1 matches 9 bases. TRBJ2-7 explains the end of the DNA better; the J call may be wrong. Germline CDR1 SGHTA, CDR2 FQGNSA. The CDR3 spans 17 residues. The CDR3 protein is CASSFLTGGSLTYEQYF. As DNA, the CDR3 is TGTGCCAGCAGCTTTTTAACAGGGGGCTCCCTTACCTACGAGCAGTACTTC.

As for this clonotype: This may be a read error, as it is one base from a much larger clone. The chain couples TRBV6-2 or TRBV6-3 to TRBJ2-6; D may correspond to TRBD1 or TRBD2 (5 bases each). The CDR3 spans 14 residues. Germline V gene lookup returns CDR1 MNHEY and CDR2 SVGEGT. In DNA, the CDR3 is TGTGCCAGCAGTCTCGGGGAAGGGGCCAACGTCCCGACTTTC. Encoded protein: CASSLGEGANVPTF.

This clonotype showed up just a few times. The V call is TRBV10-3, the J call TRBJ2-7, with D tentatively TRBD2 (5 bases). The CDR3 consists of 16 residues. The germline gives CDR1 ENHRY, CDR2 SYGVKD. Between the trimmed V and J ends, which lost 5 bases and 0 bases, there was a span of 17 bases. This CDR3 reads CAISPHGVPSSYEQYF. Written as DNA, the CDR3 is TGTGCCATCAGTCCCCACGGGGTTCCTAGCTCCTACGAGCAGTACTTC.

This clonotype was seen a few times. This chain connects TRBV6-5 to TRBJ1-1; D remains unclear. CDR3 length equals 13 residues. V shed 1 base and J shed 5 bases, with 8 bases lying between them. CDR1 and CDR2 from the germline V gene are MNHEY and SVGAGI. CDR3 DNA: TGTGCCAGCAGTTACTGGGGTAGTACTGAAGCTTTCTTT. As protein: CASSYWGSTEAFF.

This clonotype was detected a few times. Relative to the germline gene, one junction end is altered; a read error may explain this. The rearrangement uses TRBV6-5 and TRBJ2-3; TRBD1 matches 10 bases. CDR1 and CDR2 (germline): MNHEY, SVGAGI. The CDR3 spans 15 residues. This CDR3 is CASSDRGRSTDTQYF. The DNA of the CDR3 is TGTGCCAGCAGTGACAGGGGGCGCAGCACCGATACGCAGTATTTT.

In this sample, this clonotype turned up many times. The rearrangement links TRBV7-9 to TRBJ2-1, with 10 bases lining up with TRBD1. V lost 6 bases to trimming and J lost 4 bases; unmatched junction nucleotides: 0. Germline-derived CDR1 and CDR2 are SEHNR and FQNEAQ (reference sequence). This CDR3 has 13 amino acids. CDR3 bases: TGTGCCAGCAGGGACAGGGGGTACAATGAGCAGTTCTTC. It is translated as CASRDRGYNEQFF.

The J gene is TRBJ2-3, the V gene TRBV11-2, with 8 nucleotides matching TRBD2. After removal of 1 base from V and 9 bases from J, the junction contained 9 bases not matched to a gene. From germline, CDR1 is SGHAT and CDR2 FQNNGV. CDR3 length equals 15 residues. This chain's CDR3 is CASSLVGVSGDTQYF. The CDR3 DNA reads as TGTGCCAGCAGCTTAGTTGGTGTTAGCGGGGACACGCAGTATTTT. Together with reference TRBV11-2 and TRBJ2-3, the CDR3 gives the full variable domain: EAGVAQSPRYKIIEKRQSVAFWCNPISGHATLYWYQQILGQGPKLLIQFQNNGVVDDSQLPKDRFSAERLKGVDSTLKIQPAKLEDSAVYLCASSLVGVSGDTQYFGPGTRLTVL.

The chain joins TRBV5-1 to TRBJ2-5; D possibly uses TRBD1 or TRBD2 (5 bases each). CDR1 and CDR2 from the germline V gene are SGHRS and YFSETQ. V shed 4 bases and J shed 5 bases, with 18 bases lying between them. The CDR3 spans 15 residues. The CDR3 spells CASSGGGYGVETQYF. In nucleotides, the CDR3 is TGCGCCAGCAGCGGGGGTGGCTACGGCGTCGAGACCCAGTACTTC.

V usage is TRBV28 and J usage is TRBJ2-7; 7 bases agree with TRBD1. The V gene end was trimmed by 6 bases and the J gene end by 0 bases; junction bases not matched to a gene: 17. The germline CDR1 and CDR2 sequences are MDHEN and SYDVKM. The length of the CDR3 is 18 residues. In nucleotides, the CDR3 is TGTGCCAGCAGCCACACCCGGAGAAGGACAGGCAGCTCCTACGAGCAGTACTTC. It translates to CASSHTRRRTGSSYEQYF.

The chain is built from TRBV7-9 and TRBJ2-5; D is possibly TRBD2 (5 bases). This CDR3 region has 17 residues. The V gene's germline CDR1 is SEHNR and CDR2 FQNEAQ (reference sequence). V lost 3 bases and J lost 3, with 20 bases in between. CDR3 DNA sequence: TGTGCCAGCAGCTTGGGCCCCCAGTTGCCAGCGGAAGAGACCCAGTACTTC. Translated, it gives CASSLGPQLPAEETQYF.